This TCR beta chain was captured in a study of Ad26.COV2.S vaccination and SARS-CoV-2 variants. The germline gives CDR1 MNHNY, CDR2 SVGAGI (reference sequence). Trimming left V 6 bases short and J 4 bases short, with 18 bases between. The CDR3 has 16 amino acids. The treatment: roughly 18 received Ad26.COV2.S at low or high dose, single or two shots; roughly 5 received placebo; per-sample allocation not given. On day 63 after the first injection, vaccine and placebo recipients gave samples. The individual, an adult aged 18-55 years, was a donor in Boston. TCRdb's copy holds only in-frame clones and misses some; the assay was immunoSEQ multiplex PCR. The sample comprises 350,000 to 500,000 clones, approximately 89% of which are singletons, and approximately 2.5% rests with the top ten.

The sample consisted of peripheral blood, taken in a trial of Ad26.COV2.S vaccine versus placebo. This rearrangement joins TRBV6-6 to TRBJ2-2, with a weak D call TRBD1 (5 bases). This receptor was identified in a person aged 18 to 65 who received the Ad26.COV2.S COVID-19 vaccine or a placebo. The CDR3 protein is CASSDTRWGTTGELFF. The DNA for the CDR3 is TGTGCCAGCAGCGATACACGGTGGGGCACCACCGGGGAGCTGTTTTTT.